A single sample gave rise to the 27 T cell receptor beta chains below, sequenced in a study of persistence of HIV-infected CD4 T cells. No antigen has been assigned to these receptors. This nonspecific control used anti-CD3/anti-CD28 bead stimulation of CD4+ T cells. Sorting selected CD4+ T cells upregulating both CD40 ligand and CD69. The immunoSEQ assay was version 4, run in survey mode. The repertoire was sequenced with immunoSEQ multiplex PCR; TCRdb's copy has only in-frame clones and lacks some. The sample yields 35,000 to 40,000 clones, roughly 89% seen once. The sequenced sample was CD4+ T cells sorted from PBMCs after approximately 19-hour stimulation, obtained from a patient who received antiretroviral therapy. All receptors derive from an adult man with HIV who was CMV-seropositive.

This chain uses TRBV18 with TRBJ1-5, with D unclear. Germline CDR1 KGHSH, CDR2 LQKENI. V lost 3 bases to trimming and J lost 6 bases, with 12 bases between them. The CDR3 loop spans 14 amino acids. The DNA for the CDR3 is TGTGCCAGCTCACCGGGCCAGGAGGGTCAGCCCCAGCATTTT. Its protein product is CASSPGQEGQPQHF.

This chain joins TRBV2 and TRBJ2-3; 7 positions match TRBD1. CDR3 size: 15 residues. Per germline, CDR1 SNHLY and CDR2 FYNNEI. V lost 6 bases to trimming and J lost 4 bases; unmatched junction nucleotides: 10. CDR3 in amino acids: CASRSDRVLADTQYF. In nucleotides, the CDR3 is TGTGCCAGCAGATCCGACAGGGTGCTTGCAGATACGCAGTATTTT.

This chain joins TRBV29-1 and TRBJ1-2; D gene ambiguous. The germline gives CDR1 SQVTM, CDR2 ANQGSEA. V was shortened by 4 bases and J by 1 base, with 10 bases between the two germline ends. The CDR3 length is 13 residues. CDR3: CSVGAGNNYGYTF. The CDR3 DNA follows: TGCAGCGTTGGGGCAGGAAATAACTATGGCTACACCTTC.

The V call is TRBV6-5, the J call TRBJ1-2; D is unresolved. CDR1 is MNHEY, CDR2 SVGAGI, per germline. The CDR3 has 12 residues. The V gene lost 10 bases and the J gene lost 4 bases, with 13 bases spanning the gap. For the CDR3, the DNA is TGTGCCACCCAAGTCCTAACCTATGGCTACACCTTC. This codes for CATQVLTYGYTF.

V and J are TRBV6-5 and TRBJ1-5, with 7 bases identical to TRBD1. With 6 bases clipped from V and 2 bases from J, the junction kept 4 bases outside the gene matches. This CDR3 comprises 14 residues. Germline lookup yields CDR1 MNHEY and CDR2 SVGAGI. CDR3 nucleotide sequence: TGTGCCAGCAGCCGCACAGGGGGCAATCAGCCCCAGCATTTT. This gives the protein CASSRTGGNQPQHF.

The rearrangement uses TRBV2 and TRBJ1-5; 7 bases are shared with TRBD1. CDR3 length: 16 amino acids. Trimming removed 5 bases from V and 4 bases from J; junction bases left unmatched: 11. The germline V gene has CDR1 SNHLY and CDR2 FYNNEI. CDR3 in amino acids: CASSSGGPAGNQPQHF. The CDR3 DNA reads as TGTGCCAGCAGTTCAGGGGGACCCGCCGGTAATCAGCCCCAGCATTTT.

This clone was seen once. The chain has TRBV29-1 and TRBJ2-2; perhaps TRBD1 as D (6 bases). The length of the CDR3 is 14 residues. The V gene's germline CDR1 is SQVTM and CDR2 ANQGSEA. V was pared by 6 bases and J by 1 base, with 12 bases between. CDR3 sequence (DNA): TGCAGCGTCTTAGAAGGGGGGAACACCGGGGAGCTGTTTTTT. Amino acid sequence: CSVLEGGNTGELFF.

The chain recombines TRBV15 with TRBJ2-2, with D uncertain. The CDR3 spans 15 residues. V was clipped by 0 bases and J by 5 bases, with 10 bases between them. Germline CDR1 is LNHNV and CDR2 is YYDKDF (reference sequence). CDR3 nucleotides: TGTGCCACCAGCAGAGATTACGGCACAACCGGGGAGCTGTTTTTT. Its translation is CATSRDYGTTGELFF.

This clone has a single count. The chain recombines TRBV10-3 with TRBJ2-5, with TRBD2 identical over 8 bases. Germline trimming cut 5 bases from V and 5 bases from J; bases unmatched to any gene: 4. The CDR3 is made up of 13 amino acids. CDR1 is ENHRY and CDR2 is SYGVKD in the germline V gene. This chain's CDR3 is CAISPPGGETQYF. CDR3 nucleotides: TGTGCCATCAGTCCTCCGGGGGGGGAGACCCAGTACTTC.

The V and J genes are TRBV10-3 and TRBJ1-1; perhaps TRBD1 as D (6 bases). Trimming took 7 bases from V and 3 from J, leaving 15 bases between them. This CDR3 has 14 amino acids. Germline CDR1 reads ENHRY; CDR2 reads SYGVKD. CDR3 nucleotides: TGTGCCATCAAGATGGGTGCAGGGGACACTGAAGCTTTCTTT. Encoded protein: CAIKMGAGDTEAFF.

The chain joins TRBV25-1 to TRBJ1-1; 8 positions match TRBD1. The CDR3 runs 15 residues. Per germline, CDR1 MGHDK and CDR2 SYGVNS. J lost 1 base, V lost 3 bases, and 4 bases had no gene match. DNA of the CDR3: TGTGCCAGCAGTGATCCAGGGGGCCAGAACACTGAAGCTTTCTTT. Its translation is CASSDPGGQNTEAFF. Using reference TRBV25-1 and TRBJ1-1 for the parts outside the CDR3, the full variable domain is EADIYQTPRYLVIGTGKKITLECSQTMGHDKMYWYQQDPGMELHLIHYSYGVNSTEKGDLSSESTVSRIRTEHFPLTLESARPSHTSQYLCASSDPGGQNTEAFFGQGTRLTVV.

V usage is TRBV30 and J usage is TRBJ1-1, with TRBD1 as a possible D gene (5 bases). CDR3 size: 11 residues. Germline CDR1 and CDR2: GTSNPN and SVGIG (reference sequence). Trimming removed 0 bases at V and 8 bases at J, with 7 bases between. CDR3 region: CAWSVYREAFF. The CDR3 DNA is TGTGCCTGGAGTGTGTACAGGGAAGCTTTCTTT.

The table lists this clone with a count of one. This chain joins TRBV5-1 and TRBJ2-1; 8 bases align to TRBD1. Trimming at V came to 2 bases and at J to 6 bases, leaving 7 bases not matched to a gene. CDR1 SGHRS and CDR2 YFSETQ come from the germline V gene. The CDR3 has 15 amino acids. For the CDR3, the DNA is TGCGCCAGCAGCTTCTCAGGGGGCGCAGGCAATGAGCAGTTCTTC. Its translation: CASSFSGGAGNEQFF.

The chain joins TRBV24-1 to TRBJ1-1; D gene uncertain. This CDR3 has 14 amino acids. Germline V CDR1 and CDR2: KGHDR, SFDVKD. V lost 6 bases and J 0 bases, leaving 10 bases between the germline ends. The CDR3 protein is CATSRGLMNTEAFF. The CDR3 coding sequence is TGTGCCACCAGTCGTGGACTAATGAACACTGAAGCTTTCTTT.

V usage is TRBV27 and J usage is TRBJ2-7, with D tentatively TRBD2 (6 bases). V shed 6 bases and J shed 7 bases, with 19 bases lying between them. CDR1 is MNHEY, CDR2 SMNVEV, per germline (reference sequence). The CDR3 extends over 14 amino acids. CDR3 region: CASRNGLLTREQYF. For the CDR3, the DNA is TGTGCCAGCAGGAATGGACTACTTACGAGAGAGCAGTACTTC.

DNA of the CDR3: TGTGCCAGCAGTTTATTAAGTGGTGGGGGGGTGGGCTACAATGAGCAGTTCTTC. Translating it yields CASSLLSGGGVGYNEQFF. The rearrangement links TRBV27 to TRBJ2-1; TRBD2 aligns across 7 bases. V was clipped by 1 base and J by 3 bases; unmatched bases: 12. Germline V gives CDR1 MNHEY, CDR2 SMNVEV (reference sequence). The CDR3 loop spans 18 amino acids.

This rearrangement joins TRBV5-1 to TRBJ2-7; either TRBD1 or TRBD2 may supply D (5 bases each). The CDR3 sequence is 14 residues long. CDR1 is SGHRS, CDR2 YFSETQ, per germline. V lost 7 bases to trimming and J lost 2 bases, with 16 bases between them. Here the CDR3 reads CASSRDGVPYEQYF. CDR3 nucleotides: TGCGCCAGCTCCCGGGACGGCGTGCCCTACGAGCAGTACTTC.

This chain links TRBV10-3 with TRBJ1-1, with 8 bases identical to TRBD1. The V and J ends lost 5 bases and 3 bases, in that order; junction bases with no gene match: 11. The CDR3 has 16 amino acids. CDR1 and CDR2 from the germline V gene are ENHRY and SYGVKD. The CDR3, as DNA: TGTGCCATCAGTCAGGCGGCAGGGGGCGAATACACTGAAGCTTTCTTT. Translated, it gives CAISQAAGGEYTEAFF.

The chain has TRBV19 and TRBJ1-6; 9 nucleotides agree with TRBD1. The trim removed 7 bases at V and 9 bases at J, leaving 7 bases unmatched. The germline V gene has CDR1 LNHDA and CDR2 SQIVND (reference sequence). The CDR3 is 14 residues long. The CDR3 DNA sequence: TGTGCCAGTACACGGACAGGGGTAGGTTCACCCCTCCACTTT. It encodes CASTRTGVGSPLHF. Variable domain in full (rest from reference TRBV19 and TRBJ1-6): DGGITQSPKYLFRKEGQNVTLSCEQNLNHDAMYWYRQDPGQGLRLIYYSQIVNDFQKGDIAEGYSVSREKKESFPLTVTSAQKNPTAFYLCASTRTGVGSPLHFGNGTRLTVT.

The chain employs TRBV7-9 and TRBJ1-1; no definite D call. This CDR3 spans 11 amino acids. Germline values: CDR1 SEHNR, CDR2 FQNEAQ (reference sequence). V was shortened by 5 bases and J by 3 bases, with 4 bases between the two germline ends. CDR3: CASSEDTEAFF. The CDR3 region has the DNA TGTGCCAGCAGCGAGGACACTGAAGCTTTCTTT.

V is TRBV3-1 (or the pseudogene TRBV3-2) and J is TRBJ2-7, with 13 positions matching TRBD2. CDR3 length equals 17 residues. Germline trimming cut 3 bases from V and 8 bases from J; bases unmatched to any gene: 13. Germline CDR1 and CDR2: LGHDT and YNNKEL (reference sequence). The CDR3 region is CASSQYPTGLAGTQQYF. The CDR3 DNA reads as TGTGCCAGCAGCCAGTACCCAACGGGACTAGCGGGGACACAGCAGTACTTC.

CDR3 residues: CAWSVGQGGDTQYF. For the CDR3, the DNA is TGTGCCTGGAGTGTCGGACAGGGAGGGGATACGCAGTATTTT. The chain uses TRBV30 and TRBJ2-3, with D tentatively TRBD1 (8 bases). Germline assignment: CDR1 GTSNPN and CDR2 SVGIG (reference sequence). There are 14 residues in the CDR3. Trimming took 0 bases from V and 6 from J, leaving 13 bases between them.

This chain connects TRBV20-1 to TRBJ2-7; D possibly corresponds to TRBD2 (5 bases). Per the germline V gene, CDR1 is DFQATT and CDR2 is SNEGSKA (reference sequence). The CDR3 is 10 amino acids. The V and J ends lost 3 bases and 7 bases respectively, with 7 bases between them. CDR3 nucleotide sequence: TGCAGTGCTAGCGGGGAGGAGCAGTACTTC. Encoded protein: CSASGEEQYF.

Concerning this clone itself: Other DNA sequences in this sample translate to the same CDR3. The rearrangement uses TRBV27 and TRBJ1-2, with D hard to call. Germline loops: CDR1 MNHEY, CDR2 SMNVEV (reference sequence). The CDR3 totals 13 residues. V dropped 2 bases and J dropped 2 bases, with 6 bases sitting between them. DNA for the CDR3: TGTGCCAGCAGTTTAGATAGGAACTATGGCTACACCTTC. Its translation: CASSLDRNYGYTF.

The CDR3 sequence: CASSERVRTTAGNTIYF. The CDR3 DNA reads TGTGCCAGCAGTGAACGAGTCCGCACGACAGCTGGAAACACCATATATTTT. V and J are TRBV6-1 and TRBJ1-3; a possible D gene is TRBD1 (5 bases). Between the trimmed V and J ends, which lost 2 bases and 2 bases, there was a span of 16 bases. The germline V gene has CDR1 MNHNS and CDR2 SASEGT. The CDR3 sequence is 17 residues long.

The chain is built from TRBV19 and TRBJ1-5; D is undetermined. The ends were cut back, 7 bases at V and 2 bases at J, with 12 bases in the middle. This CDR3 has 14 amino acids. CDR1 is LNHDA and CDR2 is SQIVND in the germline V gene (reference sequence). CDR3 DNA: TGTGCCAGTATTCAGCAGCAGGGCAATCAGCCCCAGCATTTT. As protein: CASIQQQGNQPQHF.

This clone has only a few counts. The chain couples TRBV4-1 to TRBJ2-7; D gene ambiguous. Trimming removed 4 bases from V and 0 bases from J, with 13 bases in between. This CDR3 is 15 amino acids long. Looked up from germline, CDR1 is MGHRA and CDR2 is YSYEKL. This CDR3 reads CASSPPGLRSYEQYF. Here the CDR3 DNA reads TGCGCCAGCAGCCCACCCGGGTTACGCTCCTACGAGCAGTACTTC.